Listed below are T cell receptor beta chains from one sample, sequenced in a study of cytotoxic CD8 clonotypes in ibrutinib-treated CLL. Clones were sequenced by immunoSEQ multiplex PCR, and TCRdb holds only the in-frame ones, with some missing. This sample has 100,000 to 150,000 clones, with 80% to 90% found just once. Sequencing was performed on PBMCs, taken after 24 months of ibrutinib treatment. The receptor source for this set is a human donor with chronic lymphocytic leukemia. Each CDR3 is given with its conserved first and last residue. D genes are given only for firm matches. Clone size appears in some rows only: once, few, many, or a class for an expanded clone.

clone_size,cdr3_length,v_call,j_call,d_call,cdr3_nt,cdr3_aa
.,16,TRBV11-2,TRBJ2-3,TRBD2,TGTGCCAGCAGCTCGGGACTAGCGGGAGACACAGATACGCAGTATTTT,CASSSGLAGDTDTQYF
.,13,TRBV9,TRBJ1-2,.,TGTGCCAGCAGCACAATAGGTTACGAGGGCTACACCTTC,CASSTIGYEGYTF
.,14,TRBV19,TRBJ1-1,.,TGTGCCAGTAGTATTTACGGGGAAGGGGGTGAAGCTTTCTTT,CASSIYGEGGEAFF
.,13,TRBV6-1,TRBJ2-7,.,TGTGCCAGCAGAAGGGACACATACTACGAGCAGTACTTC,CASRRDTYYEQYF
.,14,TRBV6-5,TRBJ1-2,TRBD1,TGTGCCAGCAGGGACCTCACAGGGGATCGGGGCTACACCTTC,CASRDLTGDRGYTF
few,12,TRBV19,TRBJ1-1,TRBD1,TGTGCCAGTAGTCCCCAGGGGGCTGAAGCTTTCTTT,CASSPQGAEAFF
.,14,TRBV19,TRBJ2-1,TRBD2,TGTGCCAGTAGTATCATACTAGCGGGGGGGCCAATGTTCTTC,CASSIILAGGPMFF
.,16,TRBV2,TRBJ1-1,.,TGTGCCAGCAGTGAAATGGGTGAGGGTCTTGGCACTGAAGCTTTCTTT,CASSEMGEGLGTEAFF
.,15,TRBV18,TRBJ2-5,.,TGTGCCAGCTCCCTCGGGGGGCAATCGGTTCAGACCCAGTACTTC,CASSLGGQSVQTQYF
few,15,TRBV28,TRBJ2-1,.,TGTGCCAGCAGTTCCGCAGGGGAATCAGGGAATGAGCAGTTCTTC,CASSSAGESGNEQFF
.,15,TRBV6-5,TRBJ1-3,TRBD1,TGTGCCAGCAGTTTACAGGGGAGAGGGGGGAGCACCATATATTTT,CASSLQGRGGSTIYF
few,15,TRBV4-1,TRBJ1-5,.,TGCGCCAGCAGCCAAGATAGGGTTGGCAATCAGCCCCAGCATTTT,CASSQDRVGNQPQHF
.,16,TRBV29-1,TRBJ2-1,TRBD2,TGCAGCGTTGAAAGGGGACTAGCGGGAGGGCTTGATGAGCAGTTCTTC,CSVERGLAGGLDEQFF
.,14,TRBV5-1,TRBJ2-5,.,TGCGCCAGCAGCTTGGCCGGAGTCCAAGAGACCCAGTACTTC,CASSLAGVQETQYF
.,16,TRBV28,TRBJ1-2,TRBD1,TGTGCCAGCAGGTCCTCAGGGGGGCAAGGGGGCTATGGCTACACCTTC,CASRSSGGQGGYGYTF
.,16,TRBV6-5,TRBJ2-1,TRBD2,TGTGCCAGCAGTTCCCCGGGACTAGCGAGGTACAATGAGCAGTTCTTC,CASSSPGLARYNEQFF
.,14,TRBV5-1,TRBJ1-6,.,TGCGCCAGCAGCTTGGACAGATCTAATTCACCCCTCCACTTT,CASSLDRSNSPLHF
.,15,TRBV7-8,TRBJ1-5,.,TGTGCCAGCAGCGAGAGCAGGACAAATTCTCAGCCCCAGCATTTT,CASSESRTNSQPQHF
.,14,TRBV6-1,TRBJ1-4,.,TGTGCCAGCAGTGGCAGGGTGTCTAATGAAAAACTGTTTTTT,CASSGRVSNEKLFF
.,15,TRBV18,TRBJ2-1,TRBD1,TGTGCCAGCTCACCCGGACAGGGAGGCTTCAATGAGCAGTTCTTC,CASSPGQGGFNEQFF
.,17,TRBV11-2,TRBJ1-1,TRBD1,TGTGCCAGCAGTATCCAAACAGGGGGTGCGGGGAACACTGAAGCTTTCTTT,CASSIQTGGAGNTEAFF
.,13,TRBV6-6,TRBJ1-5,.,TGTGCCAGCAGGGACCCCAGCAATCAGCCCCAGCATTTT,CASRDPSNQPQHF
few,12,TRBV28,TRBJ1-2,.,TGTGCCAGCAGTAAAACGGTCTATGGCTACACCTTC,CASSKTVYGYTF
.,16,TRBV11-2,TRBJ2-1,TRBD2,TGTGCCAGCAGTCCTACGGGACTAGCGGGAGGCAATGAGCAGTTCTTC,CASSPTGLAGGNEQFF
.,15,TRBV6-1,TRBJ1-5,.,TGTGCCAGCAGCCAGACAGCTTATAGCAATCAGCCCCAGCATTTT,CASSQTAYSNQPQHF
.,16,TRBV2,TRBJ1-1,TRBD1,TGTGCCAGCAGTGGAAAGGGGGCACTAATGAACACTGAAGCTTTCTTT,CASSGKGALMNTEAFF
.,16,TRBV6-6,TRBJ2-7,TRBD1,TGTGCCAGCAGAGCGACAGGGGAGATGCGGGCCTACGAGCAGTACTTC,CASRATGEMRAYEQYF
.,11,TRBV20-1,TRBJ2-5,.,TGCAGTGCCCGAGTGGGGGAGACCCAGTACTTC,CSARVGETQYF
.,14,TRBV18,TRBJ1-2,.,TGTGCCAGCTCACCACAGGGGGAGAACTATGGCTACACCTTC,CASSPQGENYGYTF
few,17,TRBV5-6,TRBJ1-5,TRBD1,TGTGCCAGCAGCTTGGCCGGGGGCAGGGGGTTTAATCAGCCCCAGCATTTT,CASSLAGGRGFNQPQHF
.,13,TRBV28,TRBJ2-7,.,TGTGCCAGCAGTACGACATTTTCCTACGAGCAGTACTTC,CASSTTFSYEQYF
.,15,TRBV5-4,TRBJ2-2,.,TGTGCCAGCAGCCCCGGGACGGAGGACACCGGGGAGCTGTTTTTT,CASSPGTEDTGELFF
few,16,TRBV28,TRBJ2-2,.,TGTGCCAGCAGTTTTTCAGCCTGGAGGGTCTCCGGGGAGCTGTTTTTT,CASSFSAWRVSGELFF